This paragraph reports one T cell receptor (beta chain). This clone was detected only a few times. Its cognate antigen has yet to be identified. Base qualities were left out, and no much larger clone turns up one base away. Two independent pathologists confirmed that the uninvolved adjacent lung, which was taken at least 2 cm from the tumor margin, was free of atypia. At diagnosis, tumor, uninvolved tumor-adjacent lung and peripheral blood were collected and then preserved as a mix of FFPE and fresh-frozen material. This specimen comes from a study of T cells in localized non-small cell lung cancer (TCRdb year 2020). As for the study more broadly: The study examined T cell repertoires in hundreds of patients with early-stage NSCLC and compared tumors with uninvolved tumor-adjacent lungs. The cohort was made up of about 240 treatment-naive NSCLC patients whose localized lung tumors had been resected. The mean age of the NSCLC patients was about 70 years, with 120 to 150 men and around 110 women. The paper's findings and limits, for the study overall: Higher T cell density in blood was associated with longer overall survival, whereas higher clonality in adjacent lung was associated with shorter survival. Uninvolved tumor-adjacent lung showed the highest T cell clonality, higher than tumor, which suggests more focused antigenic responses in the uninvolved tumor-adjacent lung. Multi-region tumor sequencing was not performed, so intratumor heterogeneity could not be excluded. Since the design was exploratory, TCR variables were selected using unadjusted p-values with no false-discovery rate correction. A median of around 57 of the top 100 tumor clones were detected in paired uninvolved adjacent lung, and 28 of these tumor clones were also found among the top 100 clones of the paired uninvolved adjacent lung.

From the cysteine up to the phenylalanine, the CDR3 has a length of 17 residues. Only CDR3 DNA is held: 51 bases, read in frame from base 1. Reading the germline V gene (reference sequence) gives CDR1 SSHAT and CDR2 FNYEAQ. V is clipped by 6 bases and J by 5 bases, and the sequence between their germline boundaries is 25 bases long. The immunoSEQ Assay was used to sequence TCR beta CDR3 regions from DNA. The authors' pipeline ran thus. T cell density was computed as TCR beta template counts normalized to usable DNA estimated by amplifying housekeeping genes. Richness was estimated with the preseqR package, extrapolating to 400,000 templates for PBMC samples and 120,000 templates for tissue samples. Clonality was defined by subtracting Pielou's evenness from one. Tissue-enriched TCRs were identified through differential abundance testing performed on productive amino-acid clonotypes, with a minimum total count of 5 and an alpha of 0.1. The Jaccard Index and the Morisita Overlap Index were used to quantify repertoire overlap between compartments. GLIPH clustered TCR beta CDR3s with public tetramer-defined viral CDR3s; viral motifs required at least three viral sequences plus V-gene enrichment. As stored in TCRdb, this immuneACCESS dataset retains in-frame rearrangements with V and J assigned. A fraction of the clones does not appear; measured against another copy, unresolved V genes explain less than half of the discrepancy, and the remainder lacks a known reason. Clonal size and the V and J genes are those of that table, whereas D and trimming came from the DNA. The sample contains approximately 2,600 clones, roughly 25% of them found a single time. Around a tenth of the sample lies in the top ten.

This receptor was obtained from a man aged 40 to 70 with stage II lung adenocarcinoma. The sample consisted of normal lung tissue next to the tumor, taken before any cancer treatment. The V and J genes are TRBV7-7 and TRBJ2-5, with no reliable assignment of the D segment. The DNA reads as follows: TGTGCCAGCAGTCATACAAACCGGTGGGCTGGAGAGGAGACCCAGTACTTC. It codes for CASSHTNRWAGEETQYF.